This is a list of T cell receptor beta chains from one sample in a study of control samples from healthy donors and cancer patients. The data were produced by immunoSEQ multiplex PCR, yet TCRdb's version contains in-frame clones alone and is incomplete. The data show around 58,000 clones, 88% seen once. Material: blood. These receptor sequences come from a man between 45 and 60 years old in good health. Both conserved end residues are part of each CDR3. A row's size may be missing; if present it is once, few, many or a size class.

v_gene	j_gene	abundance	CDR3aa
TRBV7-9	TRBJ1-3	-	CASSPGTGAGNTIYF
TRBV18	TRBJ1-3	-	CASSPRDLSGNTIYF
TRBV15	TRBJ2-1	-	CATSRDRSSYNEQFF
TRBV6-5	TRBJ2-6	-	CAKDRPGANVLTF
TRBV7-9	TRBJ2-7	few	CASSPRDKAYEQYF
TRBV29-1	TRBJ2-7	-	CSVERQGSYEQYF
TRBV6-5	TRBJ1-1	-	CASSRQESTEAFF
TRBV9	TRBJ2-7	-	CATTGILSYEQYF
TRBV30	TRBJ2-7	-	CACDRGSYEQYF
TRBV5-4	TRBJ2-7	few	CASSSSGTSASYEQYF
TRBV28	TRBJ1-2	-	CASSPGGGYGYTF
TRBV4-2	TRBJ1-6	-	CASSQDENSPLHF
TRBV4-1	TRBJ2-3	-	CASSPSLLGSGTDTQYF
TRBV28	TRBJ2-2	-	CASSPSGANTGELFF
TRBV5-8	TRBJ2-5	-	CASSLRVRGLETQYF
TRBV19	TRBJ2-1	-	CASSTTGLNEQFF
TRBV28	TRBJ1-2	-	CASSFLNYGYTF
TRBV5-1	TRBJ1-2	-	CASSSLLSGQDFNYGYTF
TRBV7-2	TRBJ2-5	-	CASSLESRTSERETQYF
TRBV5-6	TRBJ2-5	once	CASSPSGTETQYF
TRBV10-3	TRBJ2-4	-	CAIGPGQGIDIQYF
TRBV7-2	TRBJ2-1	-	CASSLGAGLHEQFF
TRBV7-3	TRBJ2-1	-	CASSLAPSGIDEQFF
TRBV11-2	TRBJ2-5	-	CASSLGAAQETQYF
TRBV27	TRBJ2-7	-	CASSQTGSYEQYF
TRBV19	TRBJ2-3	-	CASAGDRGWGDTQYF
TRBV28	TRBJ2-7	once	CASSQGQPYEQYF
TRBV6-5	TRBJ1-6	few	CASSYRRDNSPLHF
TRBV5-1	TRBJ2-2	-	CASSPDRGGSGELFF
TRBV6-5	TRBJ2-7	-	CASRRTSGDSEQYF
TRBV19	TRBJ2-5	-	CASSPGRGQETQYF
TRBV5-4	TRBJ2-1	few	CASSFGVTSVAYNEQFF
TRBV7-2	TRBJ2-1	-	CASSLVAGRDNGQFF
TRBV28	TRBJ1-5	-	CASSPSTGGEHF
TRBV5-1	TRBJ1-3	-	CASSSGLSGNTIYF
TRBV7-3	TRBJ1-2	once	CASSSGGDDYGYTF
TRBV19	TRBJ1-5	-	CASSMAKEGRPQHF
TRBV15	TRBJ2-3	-	CATSRDLGEADTQYF
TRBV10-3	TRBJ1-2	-	CAISDIQVLNYGYTF